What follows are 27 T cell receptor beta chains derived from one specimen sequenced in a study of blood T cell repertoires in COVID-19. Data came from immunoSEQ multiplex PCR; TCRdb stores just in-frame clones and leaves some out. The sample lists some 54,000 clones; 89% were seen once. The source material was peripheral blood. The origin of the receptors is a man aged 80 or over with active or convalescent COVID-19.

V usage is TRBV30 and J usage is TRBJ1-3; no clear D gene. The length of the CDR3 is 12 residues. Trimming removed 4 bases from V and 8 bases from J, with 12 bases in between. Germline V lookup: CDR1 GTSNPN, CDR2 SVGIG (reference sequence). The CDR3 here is CAWTERADTIYF. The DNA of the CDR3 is TGTGCCTGGACCGAGCGGGCGGACACCATATATTTT.

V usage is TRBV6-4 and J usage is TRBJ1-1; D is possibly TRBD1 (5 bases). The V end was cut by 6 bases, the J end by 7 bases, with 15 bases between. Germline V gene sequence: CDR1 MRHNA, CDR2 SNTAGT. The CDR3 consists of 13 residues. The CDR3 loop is CASRGLGMGEAFF. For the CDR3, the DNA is TGTGCCAGCAGGGGACTTGGGATGGGTGAAGCTTTCTTT.

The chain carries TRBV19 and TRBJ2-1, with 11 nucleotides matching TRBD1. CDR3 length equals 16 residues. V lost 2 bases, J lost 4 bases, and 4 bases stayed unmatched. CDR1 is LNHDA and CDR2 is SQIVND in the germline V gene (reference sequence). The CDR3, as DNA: TGTGCCAGTAGTATATACGGGACAGGGGGTTACAATGAGCAGTTCTTC. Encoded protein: CASSIYGTGGYNEQFF.

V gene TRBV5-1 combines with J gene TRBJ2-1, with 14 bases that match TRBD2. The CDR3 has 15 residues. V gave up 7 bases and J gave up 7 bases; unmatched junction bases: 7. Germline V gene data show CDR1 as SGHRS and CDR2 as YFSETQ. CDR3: CASSPRTSGGNEQFF. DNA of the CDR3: TGCGCCAGCTCGCCTCGGACTAGCGGGGGGAATGAGCAGTTCTTC.

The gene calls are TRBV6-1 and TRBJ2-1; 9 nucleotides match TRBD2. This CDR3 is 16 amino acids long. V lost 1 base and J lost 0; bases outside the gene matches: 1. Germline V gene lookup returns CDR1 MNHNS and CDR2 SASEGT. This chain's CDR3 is CASSEDSGSSYNEQFF. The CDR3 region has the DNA TGTGCCAGCAGTGAAGATAGCGGGAGCTCCTACAATGAGCAGTTCTTC.

CDR3 in DNA: TGTGCCAGCAGCGAACAGCCGGGACTAGTGGGCACCGGGGAGCTGTTTTTT. Encoded protein: CASSEQPGLVGTGELFF. The chain has TRBV7-3 and TRBJ2-2, with 8 bases that match TRBD2. The CDR3 has 17 residues. Losses at the gene ends were 5 bases for V and 4 bases for J; bases not matched to a gene: 12. Looked up from germline, CDR1 is SGHTA and CDR2 is FQGTGA.

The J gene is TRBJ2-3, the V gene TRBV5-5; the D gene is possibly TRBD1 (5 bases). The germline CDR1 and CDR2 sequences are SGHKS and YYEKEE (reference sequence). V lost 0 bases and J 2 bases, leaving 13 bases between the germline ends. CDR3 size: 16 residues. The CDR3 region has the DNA TGTGCCAGCAGCTTGGGGGGCCGACAGCACACAGATACGCAGTATTTT. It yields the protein CASSLGGRQHTDTQYF.

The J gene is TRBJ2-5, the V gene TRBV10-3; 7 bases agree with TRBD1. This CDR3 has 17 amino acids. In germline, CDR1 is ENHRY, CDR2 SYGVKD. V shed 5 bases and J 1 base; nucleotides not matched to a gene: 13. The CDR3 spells CAISPRTVGQAQETQYF. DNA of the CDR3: TGTGCCATCAGTCCCAGAACCGTCGGACAGGCCCAAGAGACCCAGTACTTC.

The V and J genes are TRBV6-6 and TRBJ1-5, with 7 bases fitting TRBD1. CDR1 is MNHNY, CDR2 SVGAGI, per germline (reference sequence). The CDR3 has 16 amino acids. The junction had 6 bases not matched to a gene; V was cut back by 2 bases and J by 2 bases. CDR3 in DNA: TGTGCCAGCAGTTACGGGGACAGTGGTGGCAATCAGCCCCAGCATTTT. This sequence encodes CASSYGDSGGNQPQHF.

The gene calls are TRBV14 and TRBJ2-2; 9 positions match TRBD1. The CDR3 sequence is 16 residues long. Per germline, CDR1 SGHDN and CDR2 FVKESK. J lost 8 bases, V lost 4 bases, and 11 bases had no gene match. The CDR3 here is CASSRVLQGAEGELFF. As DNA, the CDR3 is TGTGCCAGCAGCCGAGTCTTACAGGGGGCAGAAGGGGAGCTGTTTTTT.

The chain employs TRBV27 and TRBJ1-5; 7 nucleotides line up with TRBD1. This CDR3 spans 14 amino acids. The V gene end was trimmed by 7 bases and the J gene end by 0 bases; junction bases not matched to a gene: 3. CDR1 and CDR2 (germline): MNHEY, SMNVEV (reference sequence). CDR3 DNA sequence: TGTGCCAGCATGGGACAGAATAGCAATCAGCCCCAGCATTTT. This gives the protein CASMGQNSNQPQHF.

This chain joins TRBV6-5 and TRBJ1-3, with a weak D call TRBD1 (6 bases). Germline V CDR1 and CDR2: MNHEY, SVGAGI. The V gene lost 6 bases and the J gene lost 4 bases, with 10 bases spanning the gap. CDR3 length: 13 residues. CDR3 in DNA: TGTGCCAGCAGCCCACAGGGAGGAAACACCATATATTTT. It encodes CASSPQGGNTIYF.

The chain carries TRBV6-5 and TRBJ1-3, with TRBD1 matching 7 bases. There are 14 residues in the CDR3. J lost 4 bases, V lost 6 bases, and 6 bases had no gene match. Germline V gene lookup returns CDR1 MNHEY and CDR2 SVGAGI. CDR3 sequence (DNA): TGTGCCAGCAGACCACAACAGGGGGGAAACACCATATATTTT. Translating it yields CASRPQQGGNTIYF.

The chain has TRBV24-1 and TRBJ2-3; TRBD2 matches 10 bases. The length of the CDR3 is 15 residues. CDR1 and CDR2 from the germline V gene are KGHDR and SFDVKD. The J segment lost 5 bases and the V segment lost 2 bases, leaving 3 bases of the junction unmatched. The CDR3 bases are TGTGCCACCAGTGATTCCAAGCGGGGGGGAGATACGCAGTATTTT. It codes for CATSDSKRGGDTQYF.

This CDR3 reads CASSLVGTGRGTEAFF. The CDR3, as DNA: TGTGCCAGCAGCTTAGTTGGGACAGGGAGAGGGACTGAAGCTTTCTTT. The chain joins TRBV7-9 to TRBJ1-1; TRBD1 matches at 9 bases. The CDR3 consists of 16 residues. V dropped 1 base and J dropped 5; count of bases not matched to a gene: 8. Germline loops: CDR1 SEHNR, CDR2 FQNEAQ (reference sequence).

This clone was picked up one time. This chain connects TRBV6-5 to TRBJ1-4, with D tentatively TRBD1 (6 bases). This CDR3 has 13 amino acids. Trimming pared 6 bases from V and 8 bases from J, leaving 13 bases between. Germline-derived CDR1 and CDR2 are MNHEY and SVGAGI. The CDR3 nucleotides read TGTGCCAGCAGCCTCGGGGGGCGAGAAAAACTGTTTTTT. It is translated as CASSLGGREKLFF.

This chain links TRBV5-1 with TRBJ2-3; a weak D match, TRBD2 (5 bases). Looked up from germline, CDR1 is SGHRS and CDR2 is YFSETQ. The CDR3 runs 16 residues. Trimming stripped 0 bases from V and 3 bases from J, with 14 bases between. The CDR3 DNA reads TGCGCCAGCAGCTTGGTTACGACGGGGAAAACAGATACGCAGTATTTT. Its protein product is CASSLVTTGKTDTQYF.

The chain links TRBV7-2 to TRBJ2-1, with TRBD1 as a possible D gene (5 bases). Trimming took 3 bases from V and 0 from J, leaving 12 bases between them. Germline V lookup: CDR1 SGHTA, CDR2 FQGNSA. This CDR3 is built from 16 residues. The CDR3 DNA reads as TGTGCCAGCAGCTTGGCAGGGTCAGGCTCCTACAATGAGCAGTTCTTC. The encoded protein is CASSLAGSGSYNEQFF.

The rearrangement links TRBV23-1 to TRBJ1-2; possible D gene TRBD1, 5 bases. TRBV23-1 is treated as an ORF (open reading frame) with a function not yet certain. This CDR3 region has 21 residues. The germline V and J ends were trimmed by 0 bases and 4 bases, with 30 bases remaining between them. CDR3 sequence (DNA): TGCGCCAGCAGTCAATCGGCTTTAGGCCACAGACAGTCCTCTTCGCGCTATGGCTACACCTTC. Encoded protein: CASSQSALGHRQSSSRYGYTF.

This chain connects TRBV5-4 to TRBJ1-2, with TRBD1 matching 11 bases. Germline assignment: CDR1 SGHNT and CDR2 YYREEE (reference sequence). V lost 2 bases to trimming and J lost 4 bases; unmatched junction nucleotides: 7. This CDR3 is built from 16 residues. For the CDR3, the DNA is TGTGCCAGCAGCTTAGGCGGACAGGGGGCGGCCTATGGCTACACCTTC. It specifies CASSLGGQGAAYGYTF.

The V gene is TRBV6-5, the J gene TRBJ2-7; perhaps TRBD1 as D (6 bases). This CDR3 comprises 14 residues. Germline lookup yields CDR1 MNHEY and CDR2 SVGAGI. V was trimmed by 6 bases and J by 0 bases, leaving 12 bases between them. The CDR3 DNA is TGTGCCAGCAGCCGACAGGAAAGCTCCTACGAGCAGTACTTC. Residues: CASSRQESSYEQYF.

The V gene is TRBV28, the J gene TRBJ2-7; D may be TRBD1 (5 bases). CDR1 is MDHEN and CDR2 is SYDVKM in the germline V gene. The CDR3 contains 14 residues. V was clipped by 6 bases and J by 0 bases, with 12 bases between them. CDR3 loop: CASSRHRSSYEQYF. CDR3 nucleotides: TGTGCCAGCAGCCGTCACAGGAGCTCCTACGAGCAGTACTTC.

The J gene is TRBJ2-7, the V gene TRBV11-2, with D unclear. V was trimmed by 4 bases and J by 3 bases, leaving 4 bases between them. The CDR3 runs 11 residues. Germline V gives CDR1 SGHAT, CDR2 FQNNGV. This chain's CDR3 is CASSSFYEQYF. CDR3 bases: TGTGCCAGCAGCTCCTTCTACGAGCAGTACTTC.

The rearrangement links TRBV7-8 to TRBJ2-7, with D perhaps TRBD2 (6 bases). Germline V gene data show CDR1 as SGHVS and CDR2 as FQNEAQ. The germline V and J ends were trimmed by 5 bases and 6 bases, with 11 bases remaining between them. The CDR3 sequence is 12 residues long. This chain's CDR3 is CASSLSGVEQYF. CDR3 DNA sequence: TGTGCCAGCAGCCTGTCGGGGGTCGAGCAGTACTTC.

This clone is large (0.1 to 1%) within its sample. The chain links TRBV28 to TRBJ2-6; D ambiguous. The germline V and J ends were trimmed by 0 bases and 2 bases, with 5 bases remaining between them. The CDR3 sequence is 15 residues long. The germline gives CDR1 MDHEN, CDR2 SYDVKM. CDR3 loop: CASSLWLTGANVLTF. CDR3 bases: TGTGCCAGCAGTTTATGGCTAACTGGGGCCAACGTCCTGACTTTC.

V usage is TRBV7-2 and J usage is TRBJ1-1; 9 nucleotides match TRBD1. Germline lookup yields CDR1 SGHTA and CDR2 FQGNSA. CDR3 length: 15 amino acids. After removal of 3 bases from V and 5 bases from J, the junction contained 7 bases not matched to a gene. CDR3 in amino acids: CASSFGDRVRTEAFF. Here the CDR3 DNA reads TGTGCCAGCAGCTTTGGGGACAGGGTTCGGACTGAAGCTTTCTTT.

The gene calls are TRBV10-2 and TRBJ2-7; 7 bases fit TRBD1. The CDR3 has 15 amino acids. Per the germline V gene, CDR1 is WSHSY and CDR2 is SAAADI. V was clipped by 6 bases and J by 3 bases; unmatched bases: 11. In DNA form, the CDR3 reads TGCGCCAGCAGCGCAGAGGGACAGATCAACTACGAGCAGTACTTC. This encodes CASSAEGQINYEQYF.